These 15 T cell receptor beta chains were sequenced from one sample in a study of T-cell reconstitution after alpha-beta-depleted transplantation in children. Preparation of the TCRbeta library was carried out with unique molecular identifiers. Via MiXCR, TCRdb re-called the PCR reads, giving one row per CDR3 protein. Seen here are some 5,100 distinct CDR3 sequences, just under 7.5% observed once, and the top ten hold around 2%. Specimen: PBMCs, mostly from graft donor cells, collected 60 days after TCRalphabeta/CD19-depleted stem cell transplant. These receptor sequences come from a boy younger than two who had a stem cell transplant for SCID, so the T cells may come from the graft donor.

This clonotype was found many times. V gene TRBV20-1 combines with J gene TRBJ1-6; D is unresolved. Trimming left V 3 bases short and J 6 bases short, with 9 bases between. Germline V gene sequence: CDR1 DFQATT, CDR2 SNEGSKA (reference sequence). This CDR3 comprises 13 residues. The CDR3 spells CSASAEVNSPLHF. The CDR3 DNA reads TGCAGTGCTAGTGCCGAAGTTAATTCACCCCTCCACTTT.

In its sample, this clonotype is medium-sized. CDR3 sequence reads: CASSDGGKHEKLFF. CDR3 DNA: TGTGCCAGCAGCGATGGAGGGAAGCATGAAAAACTGTTTTTT. The V gene is TRBV7-9, the J gene TRBJ1-4; D is ambiguous. The CDR3 consists of 14 residues. Germline lookup yields CDR1 SEHNR and CDR2 FQNEAQ (reference sequence). Trimming left V 5 bases short and J 6 bases short, with 13 bases between.

This clonotype is termed medium-sized. The CDR3 region is CASTLGRNTEAFF. In nucleotides, the CDR3 is TGTGCCAGCACCCTCGGACGGAACACTGAAGCTTTCTTT. The V call is TRBV12-3 or TRBV12-4, the J call TRBJ1-1; D unresolved. V lost 7 bases and J 1 base, leaving 10 bases between the germline ends. The CDR3 is 13 amino acids.

This clonotype has ten or more counts. The V gene is TRBV23-1, the J gene TRBJ2-5; maybe TRBD1 (5 bases). TRBV23-1 carries the ORF label, with uncertain function. The CDR3 is 13 residues long. The V end lost 5 bases, the J end lost 5 bases, and 12 bases lay between the germline ends. CDR3 nucleotide sequence: TGCGCCAGCAGTACCAGGGTGGGGGAGACCCAGTACTTC. Protein: CASSTRVGETQYF.

In its sample, this clonotype is medium-sized. This sequence joins TRBV12-3 or TRBV12-4 and TRBJ1-1; D remains unclear. V dropped 9 bases and J dropped 1 base, with 9 bases sitting between them. This CDR3 has 12 residues. Here the CDR3 reads CASSHPNTEAFF. The CDR3 nucleotides are TGTGCCAGTTCACATCCGAACACTGAAGCTTTCTTT.

This clonotype is categorized as medium-sized. V gene TRBV7-9 combines with J gene TRBJ2-4; TRBD1 matches 9 bases. Trimming took 4 bases from V and 2 from J; bases not matched to a gene: 9. This CDR3 comprises 17 residues. CDR1 and CDR2 (germline): SEHNR, FQNEAQ (reference sequence). The CDR3 reads CASSSRQGDGSKNIQYF. The CDR3 DNA follows: TGTGCCAGCAGCTCTCGACAGGGGGACGGTTCCAAAAACATTCAGTACTTC.

There are many counts of this clonotype. J is TRBJ1-5 and V is TRBV20-1; no definite D call. Deletions cut 4 bases from V and 3 bases from J, with 13 bases between. The CDR3 has 14 residues. Germline V gene lookup returns CDR1 DFQATT and CDR2 SNEGSKA (reference sequence). CDR3 sequence: CSAKGGGFNQPQHF. The CDR3, as DNA: TGCAGTGCTAAAGGTGGCGGATTCAATCAGCCCCAGCATTTT.

This clonotype is categorized as medium-sized. The V gene is TRBV20-1, the J gene TRBJ2-7; the match to TRBD1 covers 10 bases. Germline V gene data show CDR1 as DFQATT and CDR2 as SNEGSKA (reference sequence). With 6 bases clipped from V and 4 bases from J, the junction kept 12 bases outside the gene matches. The CDR3 sequence is 15 residues long. As DNA, the CDR3 is TGCAGTGCACCGATCCCGGGACAGGGGAAGTACGAGCAGTACTTC. Translation: CSAPIPGQGKYEQYF.

By proportion, this clonotype is medium-sized. The chain couples TRBV4-1 to TRBJ1-5, with 8 bases that match TRBD1. Germline CDR1 is MGHRA and CDR2 is YSYEKL. The trim removed 4 bases at V and 1 base at J, leaving 9 bases unmatched. The CDR3 runs 17 residues. The CDR3 sequence: CASSLQGARGSNQPQHF. The CDR3 DNA reads as TGCGCCAGCAGCCTTCAGGGGGCGCGGGGAAGCAATCAGCCCCAGCATTTT.

This clonotype is deemed medium-sized. This rearrangement joins TRBV7-2 to TRBJ2-1; the D is unclear. Germline V gene lookup returns CDR1 SGHTA and CDR2 FQGNSA. This CDR3 contains 12 residues. The V gene lost 2 bases and the J gene lost 4 bases, with 3 bases spanning the gap. CDR3 nucleotides: TGTGCCAGCAGCTTATGGTACAATGAGCAGTTCTTC. This gives the protein CASSLWYNEQFF.

This clonotype is categorized as medium-sized. The chain combines TRBV14 with TRBJ1-4, with a weak D call TRBD1 (5 bases). Looked up from germline, CDR1 is SGHDN and CDR2 is FVKESK. Trimming pared 1 base from V and 5 bases from J, leaving 14 bases between. The CDR3 has 16 amino acids. The chain's CDR3 is CASSQGGIRRNEKLFF. Written as DNA, the CDR3 is TGTGCCAGCAGCCAAGGGGGGATTCGGAGAAATGAAAAACTGTTTTTT.

In this sample, this clonotype is medium-sized. The chain recombines TRBV21-1 with TRBJ2-7; TRBD1 was called by the table and not checked on the DNA. TRBV21-1 is a listed pseudogene. The CDR3 runs 14 residues. DNA of the CDR3: TGTGCCAGCAGCAAAGACAGGGGGGCCTACGAGCAGTACTTC. Protein sequence: CASSKDRGAYEQYF.

By proportion, this clonotype is medium-sized. In DNA, the CDR3 is TGTGCCAGCAGCCAAGCGGGACTAGTCACAGATACGCAGTATTTT. Translated: CASSQAGLVTDTQYF. The rearrangement links TRBV4-2 to TRBJ2-3; TRBD2 aligns across 8 bases. J gave up 2 bases and V 1 base, and 2 bases lay outside the gene matches. The CDR3 has 15 residues. Looked up from germline, CDR1 is LGHNA and CDR2 is YNFKEQ.

By sample fraction, this clonotype is medium-sized. The gene calls are TRBV5-1 and TRBJ1-5; TRBD1 aligns across 11 bases. Germline V lookup: CDR1 SGHRS, CDR2 YFSETQ. V shed 4 bases, J shed 5 bases, and the junction held 5 bases outside the gene matches. The CDR3 runs 15 residues. The CDR3 bases are TGCGCCAGCAGCGCCTCGGGACAGGGGGATCAGCCCCAGCATTTT. Amino acid sequence: CASSASGQGDQPQHF.

This clonotype was detected ten times or more. The chain uses TRBV18 and TRBJ2-5, with a tentative D call TRBD1 (5 bases). The V and J ends lost 2 bases and 5 bases respectively, with 18 bases between them. Germline V lookup: CDR1 KGHSH, CDR2 LQKENI. The CDR3 length is 16 residues. The CDR3: CASSPRHPGWQETQYF. CDR3 coding DNA: TGTGCCAGCTCACCAAGGCATCCAGGGTGGCAGGAGACCCAGTACTTC.